Sequencing of this T cell receptor beta chain was carried out in a study of glioma-infiltrating T cells after dendritic cell vaccination. The V segment lost 4 bases and the J segment 3 bases; nucleotides outside the gene matches: 7. Germline V CDR1 and CDR2: MNHNS, SASEGT. The CDR3 spans 16 residues. This clone was detected only a few times. Method: immunoSEQ multiplex PCR; TCRdb's copy keeps in-frame clones and lacks some. The top ten hold 9.2% of the sample, which has tens of thousands of clones, around 83% seen once. This rearrangement joins TRBV6-1 to TRBJ1-3; 9 nucleotides agree with TRBD1. This TCR was recovered from a human donor with glioblastoma. The sequences come from blood, collected before dendritic cell vaccination. Here the CDR3 DNA reads TGTGCCAGCAGTGCAGCACAGGGGGCAGGTGGAAACACCATATATTTT. Its protein is CASSAAQGAGGNTIYF.